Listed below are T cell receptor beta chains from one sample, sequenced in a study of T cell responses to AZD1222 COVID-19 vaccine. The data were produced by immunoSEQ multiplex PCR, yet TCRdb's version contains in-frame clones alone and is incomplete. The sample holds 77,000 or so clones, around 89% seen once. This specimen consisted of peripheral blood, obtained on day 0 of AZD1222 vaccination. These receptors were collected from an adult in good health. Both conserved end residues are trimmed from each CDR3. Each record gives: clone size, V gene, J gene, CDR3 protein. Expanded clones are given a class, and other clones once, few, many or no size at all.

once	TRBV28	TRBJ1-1	ASRQMGTEAF
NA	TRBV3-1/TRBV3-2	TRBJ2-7	ASSLGQSSYEQY
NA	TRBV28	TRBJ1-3	ASSLPGMGNTIY
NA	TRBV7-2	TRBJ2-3	ASSPVESTDTQY
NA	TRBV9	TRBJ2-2	ASSVRDRGTKGELF
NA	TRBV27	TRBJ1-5	ASSLKGARSNQPQH
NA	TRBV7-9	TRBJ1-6	ASSSTQGINSPLH
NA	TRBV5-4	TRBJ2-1	ASSLAGGFSLSYNEQF
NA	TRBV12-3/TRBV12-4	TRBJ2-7	ASSLDPGAEQY
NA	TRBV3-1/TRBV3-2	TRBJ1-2	ASSQRQGRGYT
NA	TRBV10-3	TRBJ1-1	AIRSGQTNTEAF
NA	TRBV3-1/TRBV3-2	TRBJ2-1	ASSQVVARNEQF
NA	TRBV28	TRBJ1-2	ASSPARGRGIHGYT
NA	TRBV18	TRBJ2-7	ASSPAPHYEQY
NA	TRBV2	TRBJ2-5	ASSEWVVGAKETQY
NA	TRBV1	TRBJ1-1	TSSLRRGYTEAF
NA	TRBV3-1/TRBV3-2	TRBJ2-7	ASSRASGPSVYEQY
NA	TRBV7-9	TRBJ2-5	ASSLRQGARETQY
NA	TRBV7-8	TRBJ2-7	ASSLGDGIRREQY
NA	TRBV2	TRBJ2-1	ASSLAGPSYNEQF
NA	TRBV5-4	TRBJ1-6	ASSFTGSSPLH
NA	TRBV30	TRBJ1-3	AWTPGNTIY
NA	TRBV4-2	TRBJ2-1	ASSQDAGVSYNEQF
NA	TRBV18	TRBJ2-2	ASSPAGESTGELF